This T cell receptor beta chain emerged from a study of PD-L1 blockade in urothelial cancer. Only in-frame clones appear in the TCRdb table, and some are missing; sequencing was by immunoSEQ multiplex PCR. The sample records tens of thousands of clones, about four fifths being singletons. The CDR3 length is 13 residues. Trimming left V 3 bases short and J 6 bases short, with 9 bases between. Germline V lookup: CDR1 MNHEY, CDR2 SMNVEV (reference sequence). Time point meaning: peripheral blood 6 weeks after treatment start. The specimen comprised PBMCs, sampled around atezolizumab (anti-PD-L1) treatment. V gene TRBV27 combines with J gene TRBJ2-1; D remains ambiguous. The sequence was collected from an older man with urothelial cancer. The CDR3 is CASSFAASNEQFF. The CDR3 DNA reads TGTGCCAGCAGTTTCGCGGCTAGCAATGAGCAGTTCTTC.